This T cell receptor beta chain was identified during a study of patients and donors after allogeneic stem cell transplantation. A single record per CDR3 protein comes from TCRdb applying MiXCR to the RT-PCR reads. The table shows more than 850,000 distinct CDR3 sequences, with roughly 17% occurring only once. There are many counts of this clonotype. The CDR3 is 12 amino acids. Germline V CDR1 and CDR2: LNHNV, YYDKDF (reference sequence). Trimming pared 0 bases from V and 7 bases from J, leaving 4 bases between. The TCR comes from a human donor who was either an allogeneic HSCT recipient or a stem cell or donor lymphocyte infusion donor (not recorded which). It is not recorded whose cells these are; they may come from a transplant donor. Sequenced: blood, either unsorted or a sorted T cell fraction (not recorded which). This chain joins TRBV15 and TRBJ2-1, with D hard to call. The CDR3 loop reads CATSRDGNEQFF. The CDR3 DNA reads as TGTGCCACCAGCAGAGATGGGAATGAGCAGTTCTTC.